One sample yielded the 9 T cell receptor beta chains listed below, sequenced in a study of blood T cell repertoires in COVID-19 (TCRdb year 2020). Library preparation employed the immunoSEQ multiplex PCR assay. Sourced from immuneACCESS, this table was stored by TCRdb with only in-frame sequences that have V and J called. A share of the clones is absent; for the studies checked, an unresolved V gene accounts for under half, and the remainder has no known explanation. The sample data list around 280,000 clones, and 88% of these were observed just once. Over 9% of the sample is in the top ten clones. The sample taken for sequencing was peripheral blood. All receptors come from a woman aged 25-40 years with COVID-19, enrolled during active disease.

This clone has just one count. V and J are TRBV7-2 and TRBJ2-5; D remains ambiguous. Trimming left V 3 bases short and J 2 bases short, with 4 bases between. CDR3 length: 12 amino acids. Looked up from germline, CDR1 is SGHTA and CDR2 is FQGNSA. CDR3 sequence: CASSFRQETQYF. CDR3 bases: TGTGCCAGCAGCTTTCGGCAAGAGACCCAGTACTTC. The full variable domain, completed using reference TRBV7-2 and TRBJ2-5, is GAGVSQSPSNKVTEKGKDVELRCDPISGHTALYWYRQSLGQGLEFLIYFQGNSAPDKSGLPSDRFSAERTGGSVSTLTIQRTQQEDSAVYLCASSFRQETQYFGPGTRLLVL.

The chain uses TRBV3-1 (or the pseudogene TRBV3-2) and TRBJ1-2; D possibly corresponds to TRBD1 (5 bases). The germline CDR1 and CDR2 sequences are LGHDT and YNNKEL (reference sequence). The length of the CDR3 is 13 residues. V was pared by 3 bases and J by 7 bases, with 12 bases between. This CDR3 reads CASSQGGKSGYTF. In nucleotides, the CDR3 is TGTGCCAGCAGCCAGGGGGGGAAGTCTGGCTACACCTTC.

V gene TRBV10-2 combines with J gene TRBJ1-5; 8 positions match TRBD1. Losses at the gene ends were 8 bases for V and 2 bases for J; bases not matched to a gene: 2. The CDR3 consists of 13 residues. Germline CDR1 is WSHSY and CDR2 is SAAADI. The CDR3 spells CASADRGNQPQHF. The CDR3 nucleotides read TGCGCCAGCGCGGACAGGGGCAATCAGCCCCAGCATTTT.

V and J are TRBV28 and TRBJ1-6; D gene ambiguous. Trimming shortened V by 10 bases and J by 0 bases, and 10 bases separated the two germline ends. The CDR3 is made up of 14 amino acids. Germline V gene data show CDR1 as MDHEN and CDR2 as SYDVKM. The CDR3 here is CATLPSSYNSPLHF. The CDR3 DNA sequence: TGTGCCACTCTGCCCAGCTCCTATAATTCACCCCTCCACTTT.

This chain uses TRBV5-1 with TRBJ2-3; 8 bases match TRBD2. V dropped 4 bases and J dropped 4; count of bases not matched to a gene: 17. CDR1 is SGHRS and CDR2 is YFSETQ in the germline V gene. The length of the CDR3 is 18 residues. CDR3 sequence reads: CASSLRGLAGLAPDTQYF. The CDR3, as DNA: TGCGCCAGCAGCCTACGTGGATTAGCGGGATTGGCCCCAGATACGCAGTATTTT. The whole variable domain, remainder taken from reference TRBV5-1 and TRBJ2-3, is KAGVTQTPRYLIKTRGQQVTLSCSPISGHRSVSWYQQTPGQGLQFLFEYFSETQRNKGNFPGRFSGRQFSNSRSEMNVSTLELGDSALYLCASSLRGLAGLAPDTQYFGPGTRLTVL.

The V and J genes are TRBV7-2 and TRBJ2-5; maybe TRBD2 (6 bases). With 2 bases removed from V and 7 bases from J, the gap between germline ends came to 20 bases. The CDR3 is 16 residues long. The germline V gene encodes CDR1 SGHTA and CDR2 FQGNSA. CDR3 in amino acids: CASSLSIRREGGTQYF. DNA for the CDR3: TGTGCCAGCAGCTTATCGATCCGGAGGGAAGGCGGGACCCAGTACTTC.

The rearrangement uses TRBV7-9 and TRBJ1-2; 7 bases are shared with TRBD1. This CDR3 has 15 residues. Trimming at V came to 1 base and at J to 7 bases, leaving 9 bases not matched to a gene. Germline-derived CDR1 and CDR2 are SEHNR and FQNEAQ (reference sequence). The CDR3: CASSLVVPGGVGYTF. CDR3 coding DNA: TGTGCCAGCAGCTTAGTTGTTCCAGGGGGAGTTGGCTACACCTTC.

The chain employs TRBV7-3 and TRBJ2-3; D not certain. This CDR3 region has 15 residues. Germline V CDR1 and CDR2: SGHTA, FQGTGA. V lost 3 bases to trimming and J lost 2 bases, with 12 bases between them. The DNA for the CDR3 is TGTGCCAGCAGCTTTAGTCTTCCGCCCACAGATACGCAGTATTTT. Translating it yields CASSFSLPPTDTQYF. The full variable domain, rest sourced from reference TRBV7-3 and TRBJ2-3, is GAGVSQTPSNKVTEKGKYVELRCDPISGHTALYWYRQSLGQGPEFLIYFQGTGAADDSGLPNDRFFAVRPEGSVSTLKIQRTERGDSAVYLCASSFSLPPTDTQYFGPGTRLTVL.

The rearrangement uses TRBV28 and TRBJ1-4; 7 nucleotides align to TRBD1. The CDR3 length is 14 residues. Trimming cost V 3 bases and J 10 bases; bases outside gene matches: 8. Germline CDR1 and CDR2: MDHEN and SYDVKM. The CDR3 nucleotides are TGTGCCAGCAGTTTCTCTACCCAGGGGGGAAAACTGTTTTTT. This encodes CASSFSTQGGKLFF.